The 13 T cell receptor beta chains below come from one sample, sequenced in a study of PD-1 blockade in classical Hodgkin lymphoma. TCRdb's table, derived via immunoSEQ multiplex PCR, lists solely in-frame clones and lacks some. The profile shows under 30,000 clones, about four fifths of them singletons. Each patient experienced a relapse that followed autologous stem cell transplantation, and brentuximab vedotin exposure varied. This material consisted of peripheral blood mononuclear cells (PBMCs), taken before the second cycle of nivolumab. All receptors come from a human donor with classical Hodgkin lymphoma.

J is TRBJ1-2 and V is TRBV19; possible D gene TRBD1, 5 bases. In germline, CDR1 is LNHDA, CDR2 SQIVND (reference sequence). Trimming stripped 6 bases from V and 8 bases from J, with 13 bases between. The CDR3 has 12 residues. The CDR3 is CASRHTRVGYTF. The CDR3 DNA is TGTGCCAGTAGGCACACCAGGGTCGGCTACACCTTC.

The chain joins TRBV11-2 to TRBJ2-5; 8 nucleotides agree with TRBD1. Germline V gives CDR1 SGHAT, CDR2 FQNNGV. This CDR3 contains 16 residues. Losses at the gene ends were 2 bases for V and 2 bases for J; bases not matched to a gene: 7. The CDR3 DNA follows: TGTGCCAGCAGCTTAAGGCGGGACAGGTCTCAAGAGACCCAGTACTTC. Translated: CASSLRRDRSQETQYF. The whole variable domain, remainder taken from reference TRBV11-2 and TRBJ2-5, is EAGVAQSPRYKIIEKRQSVAFWCNPISGHATLYWYQQILGQGPKLLIQFQNNGVVDDSQLPKDRFSAERLKGVDSTLKIQPAKLEDSAVYLCASSLRRDRSQETQYFGPGTRLLVL.

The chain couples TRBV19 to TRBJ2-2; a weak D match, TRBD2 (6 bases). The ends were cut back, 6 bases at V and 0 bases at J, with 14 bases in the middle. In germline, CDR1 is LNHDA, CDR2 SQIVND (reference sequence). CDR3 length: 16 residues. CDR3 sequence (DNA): TGTGCCAGTAGCCCCTGGGGGGAACCGAACACCGGGGAGCTGTTTTTT. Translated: CASSPWGEPNTGELFF. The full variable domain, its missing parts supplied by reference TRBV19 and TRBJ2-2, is DGGITQSPKYLFRKEGQNVTLSCEQNLNHDAMYWYRQDPGQGLRLIYYSQIVNDFQKGDIAEGYSVSREKKESFPLTVTSAQKNPTAFYLCASSPWGEPNTGELFFGEGSRLTVL.

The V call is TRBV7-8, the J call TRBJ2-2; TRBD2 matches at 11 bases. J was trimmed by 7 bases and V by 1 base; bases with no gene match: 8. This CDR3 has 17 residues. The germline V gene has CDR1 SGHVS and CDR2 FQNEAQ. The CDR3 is CASSLGETSGAFGELFF. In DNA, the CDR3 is TGTGCCAGCAGCTTAGGGGAGACTAGCGGGGCTTTCGGGGAGCTGTTTTTT.

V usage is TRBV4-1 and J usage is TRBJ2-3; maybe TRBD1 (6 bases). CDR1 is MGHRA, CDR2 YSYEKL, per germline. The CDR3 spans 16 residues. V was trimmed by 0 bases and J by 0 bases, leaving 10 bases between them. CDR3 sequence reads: CASSQDQGPSTDTQYF. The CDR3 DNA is TGCGCCAGCAGCCAAGATCAGGGGCCGAGCACAGATACGCAGTATTTT.

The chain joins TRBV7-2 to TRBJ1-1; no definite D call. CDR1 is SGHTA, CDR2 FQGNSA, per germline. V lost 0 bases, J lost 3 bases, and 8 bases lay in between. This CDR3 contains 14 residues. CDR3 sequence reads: CASSLASDYTEAFF. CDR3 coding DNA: TGTGCCAGCAGCTTAGCTTCAGATTACACTGAAGCTTTCTTT.

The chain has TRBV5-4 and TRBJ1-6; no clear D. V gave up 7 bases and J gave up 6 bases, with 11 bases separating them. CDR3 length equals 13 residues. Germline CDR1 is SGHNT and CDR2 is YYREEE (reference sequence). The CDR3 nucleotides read TGTGCCAGCTCCGACAAATCTAATTCACCCCTCCACTTT. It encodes CASSDKSNSPLHF.

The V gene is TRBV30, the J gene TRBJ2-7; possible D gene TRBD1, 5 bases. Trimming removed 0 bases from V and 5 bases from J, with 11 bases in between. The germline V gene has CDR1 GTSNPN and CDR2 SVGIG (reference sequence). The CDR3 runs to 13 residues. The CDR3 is CAWSVPQGDEQYF. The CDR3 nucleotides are TGTGCCTGGAGTGTCCCCCAAGGGGACGAGCAGTACTTC.

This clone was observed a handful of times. CDR3 sequence reads: CASRDTSDEKLFF. CDR3 in DNA: TGTGCCAGCAGGGACACATCAGATGAAAAACTGTTTTTT. The genes are TRBV19 and TRBJ1-4; D perhaps matches TRBD1 (6 bases). CDR1 is LNHDA, CDR2 SQIVND, per germline (reference sequence). Trimming took 9 bases from V and 6 from J, leaving 14 bases between them. CDR3 length: 13 residues.

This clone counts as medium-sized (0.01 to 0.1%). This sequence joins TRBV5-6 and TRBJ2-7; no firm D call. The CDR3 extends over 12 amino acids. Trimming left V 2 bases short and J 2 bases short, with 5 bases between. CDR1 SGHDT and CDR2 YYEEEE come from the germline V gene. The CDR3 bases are TGTGCCAGCAGCTTTACCCCCTACGAGCAGTACTTC. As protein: CASSFTPYEQYF.

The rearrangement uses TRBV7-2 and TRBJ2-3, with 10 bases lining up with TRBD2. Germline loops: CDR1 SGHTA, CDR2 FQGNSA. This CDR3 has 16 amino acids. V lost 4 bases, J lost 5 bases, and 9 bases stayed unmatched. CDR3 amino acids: CASSSIAGGRLDTQYF. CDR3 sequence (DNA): TGTGCCAGCAGCTCCATAGCGGGGGGCCGTCTAGATACGCAGTATTTT.

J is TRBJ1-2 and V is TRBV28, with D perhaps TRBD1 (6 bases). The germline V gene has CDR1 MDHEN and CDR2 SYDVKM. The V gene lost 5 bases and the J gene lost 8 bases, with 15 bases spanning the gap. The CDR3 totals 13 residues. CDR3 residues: CASSVYTGSGYTF. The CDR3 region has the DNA TGTGCCAGCAGTGTTTATACAGGGTCCGGCTACACCTTC.

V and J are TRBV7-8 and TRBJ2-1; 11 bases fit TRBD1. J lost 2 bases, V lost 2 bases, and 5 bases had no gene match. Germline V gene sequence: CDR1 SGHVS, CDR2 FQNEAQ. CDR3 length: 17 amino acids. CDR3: CASSLNPGQGAYNEQFF. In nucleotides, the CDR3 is TGTGCCAGCAGCTTAAACCCGGGACAGGGGGCCTACAATGAGCAGTTCTTC.